This T cell receptor beta chain was documented in a study of blood T cell repertoires in COVID-19. Study in general: PBMCs, B-cell-depleted T cells, or T cells provided the cDNA or gDNA that made up the material.

Sequenced by immunoSEQ multiplex PCR; TCRdb stores in-frame clones only, minus some. Among hundreds of thousands of clones listed, 85% to 90% were seen once. V shed 0 bases and J shed 3 bases, with 7 bases lying between them. The germline CDR1 and CDR2 sequences are SGHAT and FQNNGV. This CDR3 comprises 14 residues. Living in about 25 US areas, the participants were between 18 and 89 years of age. The recovered donors of Cohort 3 showed two negative PCRs, clearance, or symptom resolution. The rearrangement uses TRBV11-2 and TRBJ2-3; D is unclear. Sequenced: PBMCs or T cells enriched from blood (not recorded which). This TCR derives from a young man who had recovered from COVID-19. The CDR3 nucleotides read TGTGCCAGCAGCTTAGATCCTGCGACAGATACGCAGTATTTT. Its protein is CASSLDPATDTQYF.